A single sample gave rise to the 3 T cell receptor beta chains below, sequenced in a study of human thymus T cells. Sequencing used immunoSEQ multiplex PCR; TCRdb keeps in-frame clones, though not all of them. The sample consists of more than 50,000 clones, about 94% of them appearing once. Sequencing was performed on blood. The source of these receptors is a boy less than two years old with a congenital heart defect but otherwise immunologically healthy.

The rearrangement uses TRBV5-4 and TRBJ2-5; 9 bases map to TRBD1. V shed 4 bases and J 5 bases; nucleotides not matched to a gene: 9. The CDR3 totals 15 residues. Germline CDR1 reads SGHNT; CDR2 reads YYREEE (reference sequence). DNA of the CDR3: TGTGCCAGCAGCACCGGACAGGGGCGGCAGGAGACCCAGTACTTC. It codes for CASSTGQGRQETQYF.

This rearrangement joins TRBV30 to TRBJ2-7, with D tentatively TRBD1 or TRBD2 (5 bases each). This CDR3 comprises 14 residues. The V gene lost 2 bases and the J gene lost 0 bases, with 11 bases spanning the gap. CDR1 is GTSNPN, CDR2 SVGIG, per germline (reference sequence). In DNA form, the CDR3 reads TGTGCCTGGAGTTGGGACGGATACTCCTACGAGCAGTACTTC. It yields the protein CAWSWDGYSYEQYF.

The chain uses TRBV7-9 and TRBJ2-7; 14 nucleotides match TRBD2. The CDR3 has 15 amino acids. Germline lookup yields CDR1 SEHNR and CDR2 FQNEAQ (reference sequence). The junction had 5 bases not matched to a gene; V was cut back by 4 bases and J by 6 bases. CDR3 in amino acids: CASSYSGTSGGEQYF. Written as DNA, the CDR3 is TGTGCCAGCAGCTACTCCGGGACTAGCGGGGGCGAGCAGTACTTC.